Listed below are T cell receptor beta chains from one sample, sequenced in a study of T cell changes during pregnancy in multiple sclerosis. TCRdb keeps only in-frame clones here, not all; method: immunoSEQ multiplex PCR. Of approximately 71,000 clones listed, roughly 92% are singletons. The sequences come from peripheral blood, collected in the third trimester of pregnancy. The origin of the receptors is a female donor with multiple sclerosis, enrolled in a pregnancy study. Each CDR3 is given with its conserved first and last residue. The D gene is left open where the match is weak. The listing skips clone size in some rows; elsewhere it reads once, few, many or a size class.

cdr3_length d_call j_call v_call clone_size cdr3_aa cdr3_nt
15 TRBD1 TRBJ2-7 TRBV5-1 once CASSLTGTGTYEQYF TGCGCCAGCAGCTTGACCGGGACAGGAACCTACGAGCAGTACTTC
16 TRBD1 TRBJ2-3 TRBV19 once CASSTSGTEFTDTQYF TGTGCCAGTAGTACCTCCGGGACAGAGTTCACAGATACGCAGTATTTT
11 . TRBJ2-2 TRBV7-6 . CAGGGGGELFF TGTGCCGGGGGAGGCGGCGGGGAGCTGTTTTTT
16 TRBD1 TRBJ2-2 TRBV5-1 . CASSRTGFSEAGELFF TGCGCCAGCAGCAGGACAGGGTTTTCTGAGGCCGGGGAGCTGTTTTTT
13 TRBD1 TRBJ1-2 TRBV18 . CASSLDRADGYTF TGTGCCAGCTCTCTGGACAGGGCGGATGGCTACACCTTC
13 TRBD1 TRBJ1-1 TRBV5-4 few CASSFDRETEAFF TGTGCCAGCAGCTTTGACAGGGAAACTGAAGCTTTCTTT
13 TRBD1 TRBJ1-1 TRBV19 once CASRNDRVAEAFF TGTGCCAGCCGAAATGACAGGGTCGCTGAAGCTTTCTTT
13 TRBD1 TRBJ1-5 TRBV30 . CAMAGTGNQPQHF TGTGCCATGGCCGGGACAGGGAACCAGCCCCAGCATTTT
16 TRBD2 TRBJ2-5 TRBV18 . CASSPRLAGTQETQYF TGTGCCAGCTCACCGCGGCTAGCGGGGACTCAAGAGACCCAGTACTTC
13 . TRBJ2-3 TRBV30 once CASQWRGTDTQYF TGTGCCTCCCAATGGCGGGGCACAGATACGCAGTATTTT
17 TRBD2 TRBJ2-3 TRBV27 . CASSSGLAGGHRDTQYF TGTGCCAGCAGTTCGGGACTAGCGGGAGGGCATAGGGATACGCAGTATTTT
12 TRBD1 TRBJ2-5 TRBV29-1 . CSVRGTGETQYF TGCAGCGTTCGAGGGACAGGGGAGACCCAGTACTTC
12 . TRBJ2-7 TRBV5-1 . CASSPPAYEQYF TGCGCCAGCAGCCCCCCGGCCTACGAGCAGTACTTC
15 TRBD2 TRBJ2-2 TRBV2 once CASRVTSIDTGELFF TGTGCCAGCAGGGTGACTAGCATTGACACCGGGGAGCTGTTTTTT
15 . TRBJ1-1 TRBV6-5 . CASSYSRGPNTEAFF TGTGCCAGCAGTTACTCGCGAGGGCCGAACACTGAAGCTTTCTTT
14 TRBD1 TRBJ1-1 TRBV10-3 once CAISGTGLGAEAFF TGTGCCATCAGTGGGACAGGACTCGGTGCTGAAGCTTTCTTT
16 TRBD1 TRBJ2-7 TRBV5-1 . CASRYTQGAVGNEQYF TGCGCCAGCCGTTATACCCAGGGGGCTGTGGGAAACGAGCAGTACTTC
14 . TRBJ2-5 TRBV27 few CASRAWAGQETQYF TGTGCCAGCCGGGCTTGGGCGGGGCAAGAGACCCAGTACTTC
14 . TRBJ2-7 TRBV30 . CAWTYWTSSYEQYF TGTGCCTGGACATACTGGACATCTAGCTACGAGCAGTACTTC
15 . TRBJ1-4 TRBV5-1 . CASSATGRLNEKLFF TGCGCCAGCAGCGCGACAGGTCGACTTAATGAAAAACTGTTTTTT
15 TRBD1 TRBJ1-5 TRBV27 . CASSSRTGSNQPQHF TGTGCCAGCAGTTCCCGGACAGGGAGCAATCAGCCCCAGCATTTT
14 . TRBJ1-1 TRBV2 . CASSVEFLNTEAFF TGTGCCAGCAGTGTAGAGTTTTTGAACACTGAAGCTTTCTTT
14 . TRBJ1-2 TRBV7-9 . CASSLAAGNYGYTF TGTGCCAGCAGCTTAGCCGCAGGGAACTATGGCTACACCTTC
14 TRBD2 TRBJ2-7 TRBV27 . CASSGTTTPYEQYF TGTGCCAGCAGTGGGACTACTACTCCCTACGAGCAGTACTTC
16 . TRBJ1-2 TRBV6-5 . CASSYSFRSPNYGYTF TGTGCCAGCAGTTACTCGTTCAGGTCCCCTAACTATGGCTACACCTTC
14 . TRBJ1-1 TRBV6-5 . CASRPTGLNTEAFF TGTGCCAGCAGACCCACAGGGCTGAACACTGAAGCTTTCTTT
14 TRBD1 TRBJ1-5 TRBV5-1 . CASSLGQGDQPQHF TGCGCCAGCAGCTTGGGGCAGGGGGATCAGCCCCAGCATTTT
15 . TRBJ2-1 TRBV19 . CASSIEGQGWNEQFF TGTGCCAGTAGTATAGAGGGGCAGGGTTGGAATGAGCAGTTCTTC
13 TRBD2 TRBJ2-7 TRBV10-2 . CASRGLAVYEQYF TGCGCCAGCAGAGGACTAGCGGTCTACGAGCAGTACTTC
15 . TRBJ1-5 TRBV6-5 . CASRPLGTQDQPQHF TGTGCCAGCCGACCACTTGGGACACAAGATCAGCCCCAGCATTTT
13 . TRBJ1-1 TRBV5-4 once CASSNGMNTEAFF TGTGCCAGCAGTAACGGTATGAACACTGAAGCTTTCTTT
13 . TRBJ1-5 TRBV28 . CASSLSGGQPQHF TGTGCCAGCAGTTTATCCGGGGGTCAGCCCCAGCATTTT
11 . TRBJ2-5 TRBV20-1 few CSQGAAETQYF TGCAGTCAAGGAGCGGCAGAGACCCAGTACTTC
17 TRBD2 TRBJ2-1 TRBV11-3 . CASSSYSTSGGDNEQFF TGTGCCAGCAGCTCTTACTCCACTAGCGGGGGAGACAATGAGCAGTTCTTC
20 . TRBJ1-5 TRBV21-1 . CASSKEDFPGGGWSNQPQHF TGTGCCAGCAGCAAAGAGGACTTCCCAGGGGGCGGTTGGAGCAATCAGCCCCAGCATTTT
16 TRBD2 TRBJ2-7 TRBV11-2 . CASSPGLAGIYDEQYF TGTGCCAGCAGCCCGGGACTAGCGGGAATCTACGACGAGCAGTACTTC
14 . TRBJ2-7 TRBV6-5 . CASSSLPRAGEQYF TGTGCCAGCAGTTCCCTCCCTAGGGCGGGCGAGCAGTACTTC
14 . TRBJ2-7 TRBV7-2 . CASSFQSSSYEQYF TGTGCCAGCAGCTTCCAAAGTAGCTCCTACGAGCAGTACTTC
11 TRBD2 TRBJ2-1 TRBV5-4 . CASSREAEQFF TGTGCCAGCAGCCGGGAGGCTGAGCAGTTCTTC
15 . TRBJ1-2 TRBV6-5 . CASSRAGTSLFGYTF TGTGCCAGCAGCCGTGCCGGGACAAGTCTCTTTGGCTACACCTTC
13 . TRBJ2-7 TRBV5-4 . CASSLSGLDEQYF TGTGCCAGCAGCTTGAGCGGATTGGACGAGCAGTACTTC
15 . TRBJ2-7 TRBV18 . CASSLSQGPSYEQYF TGTGCCAGCTCACTGTCCCAGGGGCCGTCCTACGAGCAGTACTTC
14 . TRBJ1-2 TRBV7-2 few CASSLASGGYGYTF TGTGCCAGCAGCTTAGCGTCGGGGGGCTATGGCTACACCTTC
14 TRBD1 TRBJ2-1 TRBV6-4 . CASSPGQEYNEQFF TGTGCCAGCAGTCCGGGACAGGAGTACAATGAGCAGTTCTTC
19 . TRBJ2-6 TRBV18 . CASSPPGGHLSSGANVLTF TGTGCCAGCTCACCACCGGGAGGACACCTCAGCTCTGGGGCCAACGTCCTGACTTTC